These 32 T cell receptor beta chains share one sample of origin, sequenced in a study of CD8 T cells in ankylosing spondylitis. TCRdb called the 5' RACE reads again in MiXCR, with one record for every CDR3 protein. The profile shows about 120,000 distinct CDR3 sequences, approximately 14% of them singletons. Sequencing input: blood, either unsorted or a sorted T cell fraction (not recorded which). The receptors originated from a female donor with ankylosing spondylitis or in good health (not recorded which).

This clonotype was counted only a few times. This chain links TRBV5-6 with TRBJ1-5; D remains ambiguous. V was cut by 1 base and J by 2 bases, with 13 bases left in between. This CDR3 has 16 amino acids. Germline-derived CDR1 and CDR2 are SGHDT and YYEEEE. The CDR3 nucleotides read TGTGCCAGCAGCTTGAGGGCTGTTCAACGCAATCAGCCCCAGCATTTT. Its protein is CASSLRAVQRNQPQHF.

This clonotype was found a few times. The V call is TRBV7-3, the J call TRBJ2-1, with D unclear. V was pared by 1 base and J by 5 bases, with 6 bases between. Germline lookup yields CDR1 SGHTA and CDR2 FQGTGA. This CDR3 spans 13 amino acids. CDR3 in DNA: TGTGCCAGCAGCTTAAGTCTTGACAATGAGCAGTTCTTC. It codes for CASSLSLDNEQFF. Full variable domain (rest looked up from reference TRBV7-3 and TRBJ2-1): GAGVSQTPSNKVTEKGKYVELRCDPISGHTALYWYRQSLGQGPEFLIYFQGTGAADDSGLPNDRFFAVRPEGSVSTLKIQRTERGDSAVYLCASSLSLDNEQFFGPGTRLTVL.

Many counts were recorded for this clonotype. J is TRBJ1-3 and V is TRBV12-3 or TRBV12-4; D gene unclear. This CDR3 region has 13 residues. The ends were cut back, 6 bases at V and 0 bases at J, with 6 bases in the middle. The CDR3 DNA reads TGTGCCAGCAGCCCGAGCTCTGGAAACACCATATATTTT. Translated, it gives CASSPSSGNTIYF.

The gene calls are TRBV6-5 and TRBJ2-2; 9 positions agree with TRBD2. CDR3 length equals 16 residues. With V trimmed by 0 bases and J by 6 bases, 5 bases remained unmatched. Per the germline V gene, CDR1 is MNHEY and CDR2 is SVGAGI. The CDR3 bases are TGTGCCAGCAGTTACTCTGGCGGGGGGGCGCCCGGGGAGCTGTTTTTT. Translating it yields CASSYSGGGAPGELFF.

This clonotype was detected many times. V gene TRBV7-2 combines with J gene TRBJ1-1; D is uncertain. V was cut by 5 bases and J by 5 bases, with 6 bases left in between. Germline CDR1 and CDR2: SGHTA and FQGNSA. The CDR3 contains 11 residues. Here the CDR3 reads CASSIRTEAFF. CDR3 sequence (DNA): TGTGCCAGCAGCATACGTACTGAAGCTTTCTTT.

This rearrangement joins TRBV20-1 to TRBJ1-1, with 7 bases aligning to TRBD1. Germline V gives CDR1 DFQATT, CDR2 SNEGSKA (reference sequence). The CDR3 extends over 14 amino acids. The V and J ends lost 0 bases and 1 base, in that order; junction bases with no gene match: 2. This CDR3 is CSARDDRANTEAFF. Written as DNA, the CDR3 is TGCAGTGCTAGAGACGACAGGGCGAACACTGAAGCTTTCTTT.

In this sample, this clonotype turned up many times. This sequence joins TRBV29-1 and TRBJ2-1, with D possibly matching TRBD2 (5 bases). Germline loops: CDR1 SQVTM, CDR2 ANQGSEA. The length of the CDR3 is 12 residues. V was cut by 4 bases and J by 5 bases, with 9 bases left in between. CDR3 bases: TGCAGCGTTGGGCGGGTGAACAATGAGCAGTTCTTC. This encodes CSVGRVNNEQFF.

This clonotype was counted only a few times. The CDR3 DNA is TGTGCCACCAGCAGAGTTTACGAAAACATTCAGTACTTC. Translation gives CATSRVYENIQYF. The chain joins TRBV15 to TRBJ2-4; D remains ambiguous. The CDR3 sequence is 13 residues long. Trimming shortened V by 1 base and J by 5 bases, and 6 bases separated the two germline ends. Germline assignment: CDR1 LNHNV and CDR2 YYDKDF (reference sequence).

This clonotype was counted at least ten times. This rearrangement joins TRBV20-1 to TRBJ2-5; TRBD1 might be the D (6 bases). The V gene lost 0 bases and the J gene lost 3 bases, with 17 bases spanning the gap. This CDR3 is 16 amino acids long. Per the germline V gene, CDR1 is DFQATT and CDR2 is SNEGSKA (reference sequence). The CDR3 reads CSARDGFRPGEETQYF. CDR3 sequence (DNA): TGCAGTGCTAGAGATGGTTTCCGGCCAGGGGAAGAGACCCAGTACTTC.

This CDR3 reads CASSPGTMKETQYF. The CDR3 coding sequence is TGCGCCAGCAGCCCCGGGACGATGAAAGAGACCCAGTACTTC. The chain carries TRBV5-1 and TRBJ2-5, with D perhaps given as TRBD1 or TRBD2 (5 bases each). Trimming took off 4 bases at V and 3 bases at J, with 13 bases between the two ends. Germline V lookup: CDR1 SGHRS, CDR2 YFSETQ. The CDR3 is made up of 14 amino acids. Based on the CDR3 plus reference TRBV5-1 and TRBJ2-5, the full variable domain is KAGVTQTPRYLIKTRGQQVTLSCSPISGHRSVSWYQQTPGQGLQFLFEYFSETQRNKGNFPGRFSGRQFSNSRSEMNVSTLELGDSALYLCASSPGTMKETQYFGPGTRLLVL.

With respect to this clonotype: This could be a read error, since a much larger clone is one nucleotide away. The chain carries TRBV24-1 and TRBJ2-3; D possibly corresponds to TRBD1 (5 bases). CDR1 is KGHDR, CDR2 SFDVKD, per germline. The CDR3 has 15 amino acids. This chain's CDR3 is CATNDSYSGTDTQYF. DNA for the CDR3: TGTGCCACCAATGATTCCTATTCAGGGACAGATACGCAGTATTTT.

This clonotype was observed a few times. The chain recombines TRBV13 with TRBJ2-3; no definite D call. The CDR3 length is 14 residues. The V gene's germline CDR1 is PRHDT and CDR2 FYEKMQ (reference sequence). The V gene lost 5 bases and the J gene lost 2 bases, with 11 bases spanning the gap. CDR3 loop: CASSQSPDTDTQYF. CDR3 bases: TGTGCCAGCAGCCAGAGCCCTGACACAGATACGCAGTATTTT.

The sample holds many counts of this clonotype. The gene calls are TRBV20-1 and TRBJ1-2, with 9 nucleotides matching TRBD1. This CDR3 region has 15 residues. CDR1 is DFQATT, CDR2 SNEGSKA, per germline (reference sequence). J lost 7 bases, V lost 0 bases, and 9 bases had no gene match. This CDR3 is CSARDTWTGELGYTF. DNA of the CDR3: TGCAGTGCTAGAGATACCTGGACAGGGGAACTTGGCTACACCTTC.

This clonotype was seen many times. V and J are TRBV9 and TRBJ2-7, with unresolved D. Germline V gene lookup returns CDR1 SGDLS and CDR2 YYNGEE. The CDR3 is 12 residues long. Trimming shortened V by 4 bases and J by 2 bases, and 7 bases separated the two germline ends. CDR3 nucleotides: TGTGCCAGCAGCCCCCGGGCCTACGAGCAGTACTTC. It translates to CASSPRAYEQYF.

This chain links TRBV30 with TRBJ2-7; D is possibly TRBD1 (5 bases). CDR1 and CDR2 from the germline V gene are GTSNPN and SVGIG (reference sequence). The CDR3 is 12 residues long. Trimming removed 0 bases at V and 10 bases at J, with 13 bases between. The CDR3 DNA reads TGTGCCTGGAGTGTATCCCGACAGAAACAGTACTTC. Translation gives CAWSVSRQKQYF.

This clonotype was recorded many times. V gene TRBV21-1 combines with J gene TRBJ1-5; TRBD1 is the table's D call and was not checked against the DNA. TRBV21-1 is given as a pseudogene. CDR3 length: 14 amino acids. The CDR3 loop reads CASSKEGVRQPQHF. DNA for the CDR3: TGTGCCAGCAGCAAAGAAGGGGTGCGTCAGCCCCAGCATTTT.

In this sample, this clonotype turned up many times. V is TRBV7-9 and J is TRBJ2-7; the D gene could be TRBD1 or TRBD2 (7 bases each). The germline V gene encodes CDR1 SEHNR and CDR2 FQNEAQ (reference sequence). The ends were cut back, 5 bases at V and 3 bases at J, with 20 bases in the middle. This CDR3 has 16 amino acids. CDR3 residues: CASSDPGAGGGYEQYF. As DNA, the CDR3 is TGTGCCAGCAGCGACCCGGGGGCAGGGGGGGGCTACGAGCAGTACTTC.

This clonotype came up a few times. The chain joins TRBV29-1 to TRBJ2-1, with D unclear. V shed 0 bases and J shed 4 bases, with 10 bases lying between them. The germline V gene has CDR1 SQVTM and CDR2 ANQGSEA. This CDR3 has 14 residues. This chain's CDR3 is CSVEDPDTYNEQFF. CDR3 DNA sequence: TGCAGCGTTGAAGATCCAGATACGTACAATGAGCAGTTCTTC.

This clonotype appeared many times. This chain uses TRBV29-1 with TRBJ2-7, with TRBD1 identical over 9 bases. V shed 7 bases and J 5 bases; nucleotides not matched to a gene: 15. The germline gives CDR1 SQVTM, CDR2 ANQGSEA. The CDR3 runs 15 residues. The CDR3 DNA sequence: TGCAGCGCTACTCCGGGACAGGGAATTTTCGACGAGCAGTACTTC. As protein: CSATPGQGIFDEQYF.

This clonotype was observed at least ten times. CDR3 coding DNA: TGCGCCAGCAGCCCGTGGGCGGGAGCTAGAAACGAGCAGTACTTC. It specifies CASSPWAGARNEQYF. This sequence joins TRBV4-1 and TRBJ2-7; the match to TRBD2 covers 7 bases. The germline V gene has CDR1 MGHRA and CDR2 YSYEKL. This CDR3 spans 15 amino acids. Trimming took 4 bases from V and 5 from J; bases not matched to a gene: 11.

This chain connects TRBV20-1 to TRBJ2-7; TRBD1 matches 7 bases. The CDR3 is 17 residues long. The germline V gene encodes CDR1 DFQATT and CDR2 SNEGSKA (reference sequence). The DNA for the CDR3 is TGCAGCGGCCACCCCTTGGGGACAGTGACAAGAGAATACGAGCAGTACTTC. It codes for CSGHPLGTVTREYEQYF.

This chain connects TRBV12-3 or TRBV12-4 to TRBJ2-2, with TRBD1 identical over 9 bases. This CDR3 is built from 20 residues. Unmatched junction bases numbered 18, after V lost 7 bases and J lost 0 bases. DNA of the CDR3: TGTGCCAGCACCCAAATATCCGGGACAGGGTTTTCCGCGAACACCGGGGAGCTGTTTTTT. Protein sequence: CASTQISGTGFSANTGELFF.

At least ten counts were recorded for this clonotype. The chain combines TRBV5-1 with TRBJ2-1; D possibly uses TRBD1 or TRBD2 (5 bases each). V lost 4 bases and J 0 bases, leaving 11 bases between the germline ends. CDR3 size: 15 residues. Germline-derived CDR1 and CDR2 are SGHRS and YFSETQ. CDR3 region: CASSTEGSSYNEQFF. The CDR3 bases are TGCGCCAGCAGCACCGAGGGGAGCTCCTACAATGAGCAGTTCTTC.

The chain couples TRBV20-1 to TRBJ2-1, with D unresolved. From germline, CDR1 is DFQATT and CDR2 SNEGSKA (reference sequence). Trimming stripped 2 bases from V and 4 bases from J, with 9 bases between. The CDR3 loop spans 13 amino acids. The DNA for the CDR3 is TGCAGTGCTAGATTCGACCTATACAATGAGCAGTTCTTC. This gives the protein CSARFDLYNEQFF.

The chain recombines TRBV12-3 or TRBV12-4 with TRBJ1-2, with D unresolved. The V and J ends lost 0 bases and 2 bases respectively, with 4 bases between them. CDR3 length: 13 residues. The CDR3 is CASSLAGNYGYTF. In DNA form, the CDR3 reads TGTGCCAGCAGTTTAGCAGGGAACTATGGCTACACCTTC.

This clonotype was detected ten times or more. For the CDR3, the DNA is TGTGCCAGCACCCCGGGTTTCACCGGGGAGCTGTTTTTT. It yields the protein CASTPGFTGELFF. V usage is TRBV2 and J usage is TRBJ2-2; D is uncertain. Germline V gives CDR1 SNHLY, CDR2 FYNNEI. CDR3 length: 13 residues. Trimming shortened V by 7 bases and J by 4 bases, and 10 bases separated the two germline ends.

CDR3: CSAIRRGVAKNIQYF. CDR3 coding DNA: TGCAGTGCTATTAGGAGGGGAGTAGCCAAAAACATTCAGTACTTC. The rearrangement uses TRBV20-1 and TRBJ2-4, with D perhaps TRBD2 (6 bases). The CDR3 totals 15 residues. Germline V lookup: CDR1 DFQATT, CDR2 SNEGSKA (reference sequence). Trimming stripped 4 bases from V and 0 bases from J, with 13 bases between.

The chain employs TRBV20-1 and TRBJ2-7, with 7 bases lining up with TRBD1. After removal of 4 bases from V and 1 base from J, the junction contained 7 bases not matched to a gene. The CDR3 runs 14 residues. Germline V gene lookup returns CDR1 DFQATT and CDR2 SNEGSKA (reference sequence). CDR3 in DNA: TGCAGTGCTAACTTCCGGGGACAGTCCTACGAGCAGTACTTC. The encoded protein is CSANFRGQSYEQYF.

The sample holds many counts of this clonotype. The CDR3 loop is CASSFLVRTGRDEQFF. Here the CDR3 DNA reads TGTGCCAGCAGCTTTTTGGTTCGGACGGGGCGAGATGAGCAGTTCTTC. The chain employs TRBV5-5 and TRBJ2-1; either TRBD1 or TRBD2 may supply D (5 bases each). CDR3 length: 16 residues. CDR1 is SGHKS, CDR2 YYEKEE, per germline (reference sequence). V gave up 2 bases and J gave up 8 bases, with 20 bases separating them.

This clonotype has just a few counts. V is TRBV20-1 and J is TRBJ2-3; 11 positions match TRBD2. The V gene end was trimmed by 3 bases and the J gene end by 0 bases; junction bases not matched to a gene: 8. The CDR3 is 17 amino acids. From germline, CDR1 is DFQATT and CDR2 SNEGSKA (reference sequence). CDR3 coding DNA: TGCAGTGCTAGGGTAGCGGGGGGGCGATTAAGCACAGATACGCAGTATTTT. Protein product: CSARVAGGRLSTDTQYF.

This clonotype has a count of ten or more. The chain is built from TRBV2 and TRBJ1-4; tentatively, D is TRBD1 (6 bases). Trimming pared 7 bases from V and 6 bases from J, leaving 12 bases between. The length of the CDR3 is 13 residues. Germline V lookup: CDR1 SNHLY, CDR2 FYNNEI. DNA for the CDR3: TGTGCCAGCATCCGGGGGCGCGATGAAAAACTGTTTTTT. Translated, it gives CASIRGRDEKLFF.

V and J are TRBV25-1 and TRBJ1-5, with D tentatively TRBD1 (5 bases). Looked up from germline, CDR1 is MGHDK and CDR2 is SYGVNS. The CDR3 is 13 amino acids. V was cut by 3 bases and J by 7 bases, with 10 bases left in between. CDR3 amino acids: CASSEGGTQPQHF. The CDR3 bases are TGTGCCAGCAGTGAGGGGGGGACCCAGCCCCAGCATTTT.